This TCR beta chain emerged from a study of CD8 T cells in Susac syndrome. Purification of the CD8+ and CD4+ T cells relied on negative isolation, and TEMRA cells underwent FACS enrichment. General observations from the study: The study's TCR sequencing and HLA analysis drew on a certain number of individuals. That number was acknowledged as relatively small.

Note on this clonotype: Its matching antigen is unknown.

V lost 3 bases to trimming and J lost 3 bases, with 13 bases between them. The CDR3 consists of 15 residues. Germline loops: CDR1 LGHNA, CDR2 YSLEER. It was with random hexamers that roughly 0.5 to 1 ug RNA was reverse transcribed. Amplification of TCR beta CDR3 by immunoSEQ multiplex PCR spanned 54 Vbeta and 13 Jbeta. MiXCR, run by TCRdb on the immunoSEQ multiplex PCR reads, gives a single entry per CDR3 protein. The sample carries some 300,000 distinct CDR3 sequences, roughly 90% recorded once. This TCR derives from a human donor with multiple sclerosis. The chain links TRBV4-3 to TRBJ2-3, with D maybe TRBD2 (6 bases). Sequencing was done on a sample of CD8+ T cells from PBMCs. CDR3 sequence: CASSQNTLATDTQYF. The CDR3 nucleotides read TGCGCCAGCAGCCAGAATACCCTAGCGACAGATACGCAGTATTTT.